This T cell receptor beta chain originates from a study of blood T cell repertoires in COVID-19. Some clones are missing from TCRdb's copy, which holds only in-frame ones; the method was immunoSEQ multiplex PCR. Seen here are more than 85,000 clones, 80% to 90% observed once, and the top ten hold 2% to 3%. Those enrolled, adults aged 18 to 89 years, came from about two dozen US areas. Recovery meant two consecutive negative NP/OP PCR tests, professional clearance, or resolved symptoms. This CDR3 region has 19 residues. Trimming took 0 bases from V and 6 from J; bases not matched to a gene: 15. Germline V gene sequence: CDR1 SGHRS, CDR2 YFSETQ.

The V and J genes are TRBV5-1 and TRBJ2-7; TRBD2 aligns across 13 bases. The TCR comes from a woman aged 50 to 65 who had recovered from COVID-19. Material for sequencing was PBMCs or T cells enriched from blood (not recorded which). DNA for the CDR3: TGCGCCAGCAGCTTGGCGACTAGCGGGAGGAGTGGTGCCTTTGCCGAGCAGTACTTC. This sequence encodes CASSLATSGRSGAFAEQYF.